In its sample, the clone carrying this TCR beta chain was seen a few times. This sample's TCRbeta library carried unique molecular identifier barcodes. TCRdb re-called the PCR reads with MiXCR, one entry per CDR3 protein. Of approximately 520,000 distinct CDR3 sequences listed, roughly 11% were seen once; the top ten hold around 13%. This entry belongs to a study of T-cell reconstitution after alpha-beta-depleted transplantation in children. The V end lost 3 bases, the J end lost 7 bases, and 10 bases lay between the germline ends. This CDR3 comprises 14 residues. Germline loops: CDR1 KGHSH, CDR2 LQKENI.

The chain combines TRBV18 with TRBJ1-6; D gene uncertain. This receptor was obtained from a female patient between 2 and 15 years old who had a stem cell transplant for aplastic anemia, so the T cells may come from the graft donor. Source: PBMCs, mostly from graft donor cells, taken 180 days after TCRalphabeta/CD19-depleted stem cell transplant. CDR3 nucleotides: TGTGCCAGCTCACCCCGGAATCCGAATTCACCCCTCCACTTT. Residues: CASSPRNPNSPLHF. Drawing the rest from reference TRBV18 and TRBJ1-6, the complete variable domain is NAGVMQNPRHLVRRRGQEARLRCSPMKGHSHVYWYRQLPEEGLKFMVYLQKENIIDESGMPKERFSAEFPKEGPSILRIQQVVRGDSAAYFCASSPRNPNSPLHFGNGTRLTVT.